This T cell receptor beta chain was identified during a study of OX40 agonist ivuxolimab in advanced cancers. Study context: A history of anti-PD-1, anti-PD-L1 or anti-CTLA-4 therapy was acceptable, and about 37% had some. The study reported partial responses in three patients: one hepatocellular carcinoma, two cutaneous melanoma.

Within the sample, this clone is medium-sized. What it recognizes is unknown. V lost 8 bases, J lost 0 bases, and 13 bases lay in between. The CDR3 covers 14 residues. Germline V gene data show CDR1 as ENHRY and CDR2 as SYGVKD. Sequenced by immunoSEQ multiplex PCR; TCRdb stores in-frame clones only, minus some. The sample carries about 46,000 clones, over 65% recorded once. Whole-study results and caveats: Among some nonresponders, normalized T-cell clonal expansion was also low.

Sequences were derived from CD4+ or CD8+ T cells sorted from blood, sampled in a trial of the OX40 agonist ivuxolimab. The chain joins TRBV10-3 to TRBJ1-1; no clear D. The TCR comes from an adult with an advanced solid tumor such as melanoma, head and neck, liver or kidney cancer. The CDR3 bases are TGTGCCATCGGACCAGGAACCATGAACACTGAAGCTTTCTTT. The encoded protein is CAIGPGTMNTEAFF.